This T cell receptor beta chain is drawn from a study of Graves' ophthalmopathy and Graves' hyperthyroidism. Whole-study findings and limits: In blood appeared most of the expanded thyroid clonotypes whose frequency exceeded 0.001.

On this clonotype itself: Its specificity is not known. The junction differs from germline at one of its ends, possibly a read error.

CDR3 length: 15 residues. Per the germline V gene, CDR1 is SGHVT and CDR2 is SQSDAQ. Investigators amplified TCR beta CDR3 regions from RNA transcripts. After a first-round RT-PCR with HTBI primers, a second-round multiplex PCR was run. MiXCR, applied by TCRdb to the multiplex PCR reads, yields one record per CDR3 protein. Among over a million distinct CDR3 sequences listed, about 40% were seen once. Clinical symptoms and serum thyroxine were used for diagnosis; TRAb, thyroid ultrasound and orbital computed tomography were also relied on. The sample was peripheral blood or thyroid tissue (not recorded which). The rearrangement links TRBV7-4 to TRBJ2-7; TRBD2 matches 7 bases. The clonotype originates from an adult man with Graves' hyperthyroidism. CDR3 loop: CASIQGGGSSYGQYF. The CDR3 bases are TGCGCCAGCATCCAAGGCGGGGGTAGCTCCTACGGGCAGTACTTC.